This TCR beta chain was documented in a study of CDR3 diversity in severe acne. Deletions cut 0 bases from V and 5 bases from J, with 8 bases between. This CDR3 has 13 residues. The germline V gene encodes CDR1 SGHVS and CDR2 FQNEAQ. Each CDR3 protein gets one entry after TCRdb re-called the PCR reads with MiXCR. The data contain tens of thousands of distinct CDR3 sequences, less than 65% of them seen just once; the ten biggest clones take up about 9.9%. Material: blood. The sequence was obtained from a male donor with severe acne vulgaris. The chain couples TRBV7-8 to TRBJ2-7, with a tentative D call TRBD2 (6 bases). CDR3 sequence: CASSLAAGNEQYF. The CDR3, as DNA: TGTGCCAGCAGCTTAGCTGCGGGGAACGAGCAGTACTTC.